This T cell receptor beta chain was found in a study of CD8+CD57+ T cells in acquired aplastic anemia. Genomic DNA acted as the template from which TCR beta VDJ combination and CDR3 sequence profiling were carried out. Using its own MiXCR run on the reads, TCRdb lists one record per CDR3 protein. The profile covers 270,000 or so distinct CDR3 sequences, with approximately 86% appearing a single time and about two fifths taken by the ten largest. Patients selected for sequencing had displayed CD8+CD57+ cell expansion by flow cytometry. The enrolled patients all had severe acquired aplastic anemia. Study-level results: Patients and controls had in common 25 to 35 CD8+ CDR3 sequences. Significant differences in CD8+ Simpson's diversity were not observed between patients and controls.

This clonotype showed up just a few times. The antigen is unknown. V was pared by 3 bases and J by 5 bases, with 9 bases of the junction left unmatched. CDR3 size: 15 residues. The germline V gene encodes CDR1 SGHNT and CDR2 YYREEE (reference sequence). The TCR originated in a human donor with aplastic anemia. The sample comprised sorted CD4+, CD8+, or CD8+CD57+ T cells (not recorded which) from PBMCs. The chain couples TRBV5-4 to TRBJ2-5; 8 bases are shared with TRBD2. CDR3 sequence (DNA): TGTGCCAGCAGCTCCCCCGGGACTAGTGATGAGACCCAGTACTTC. Its protein is CASSSPGTSDETQYF.